The next 27 T cell receptor beta chains were all read from a single sample in a study of T cell clones after liver transplantation. Assay: immunoSEQ multiplex PCR; the TCRdb copy retains only in-frame clones and omits some. The repertoire includes around 100,000 clones, approximately 78% of them detected once, and 0.99% sits in the top ten. The source material was CD4+ T cells from blood, sampled before liver transplant. All receptors come from a human donor who received a liver transplant.

In this sample, this clone turned up once. This chain connects TRBV19 to TRBJ1-4; D is possibly TRBD1 (5 bases). The CDR3 is made up of 13 amino acids. The ends were cut back, 9 bases at V and 7 bases at J, with 15 bases in the middle. CDR1 is LNHDA and CDR2 is SQIVND in the germline V gene (reference sequence). In DNA, the CDR3 is TGTGCCAGCACGGCGGGGGTGACTGAAAAACTGTTTTTT. Its protein product is CASTAGVTEKLFF.

The gene calls are TRBV7-6 and TRBJ2-7; D may be TRBD2 (5 bases). Trimming took 2 bases from V and 5 from J, leaving 13 bases between them. Germline CDR1 reads SGHVS; CDR2 reads FNYEAQ. The CDR3 totals 14 residues. CDR3 sequence: CASSLSGPPNEQYF. As DNA, the CDR3 is TGTGCCAGCAGCTTAAGCGGTCCCCCCAACGAGCAGTACTTC. The whole variable domain, filled in from reference TRBV7-6 and TRBJ2-7, reads GAGVSQSPRYKVTKRGQDVALRCDPISGHVSLYWYRQALGQGPEFLTYFNYEAQQDKSGLPNDRFSAERPEGSISTLTIQRTEQRDSAMYRCASSLSGPPNEQYFGPGTRLTVT.

V gene TRBV7-9 combines with J gene TRBJ2-7, with unresolved D. This CDR3 is built from 13 residues. Trimming cost V 3 bases and J 0 bases, with 6 bases left between them. Germline V gene sequence: CDR1 SEHNR, CDR2 FQNEAQ (reference sequence). CDR3 region: CASSFENSYEQYF. The CDR3 DNA reads TGTGCCAGCAGCTTCGAAAACTCCTACGAGCAGTACTTC.

This clone is a singleton in its sample. This specimen includes other DNA sequences encoding the same CDR3. The V gene is TRBV20-1, the J gene TRBJ2-1; D is unresolved. This CDR3 has 11 residues. The ends were cut back, 6 bases at V and 3 bases at J, with 6 bases in the middle. CDR1 DFQATT and CDR2 SNEGSKA come from the germline V gene (reference sequence). This CDR3 is CSADRYNEQFF. The CDR3, as DNA: TGCAGTGCCGACCGCTACAATGAGCAGTTCTTC.

The V gene is TRBV6-5, the J gene TRBJ1-2; 7 bases match TRBD1. Germline CDR1 MNHEY, CDR2 SVGAGI. J lost 6 bases, V lost 5 bases, and 0 bases had no gene match. The CDR3 extends over 11 amino acids. CDR3 nucleotide sequence: TGTGCCAGCAGTAGGGGGCATGGCTACACCTTC. Encoded protein: CASSRGHGYTF.

The chain uses TRBV19 and TRBJ1-6, with a possible D match to TRBD1 (5 bases). CDR3 size: 13 residues. Germline V gene sequence: CDR1 LNHDA, CDR2 SQIVND (reference sequence). The V end lost 6 bases, the J end lost 7 bases, and 10 bases lay between the germline ends. The CDR3 sequence is CASRSGNNSPLHF. CDR3 sequence (DNA): TGTGCCAGTAGATCAGGGAACAATTCACCCCTCCACTTT. The whole variable domain, remainder taken from reference TRBV19 and TRBJ1-6, is DGGITQSPKYLFRKEGQNVTLSCEQNLNHDAMYWYRQDPGQGLRLIYYSQIVNDFQKGDIAEGYSVSREKKESFPLTVTSAQKNPTAFYLCASRSGNNSPLHFGNGTRLTVT.

This clone occurred a few times. The chain recombines TRBV9 with TRBJ2-1, with D maybe TRBD1 (6 bases). Germline assignment: CDR1 SGDLS and CDR2 YYNGEE. The CDR3 loop spans 15 amino acids. Trimming removed 5 bases at V and 4 bases at J, with 16 bases between. The CDR3 sequence is CASSRAETGYNEQFF. CDR3 bases: TGTGCCAGCAGTAGGGCTGAGACAGGATACAATGAGCAGTTCTTC.

V usage is TRBV12-2 and J usage is TRBJ2-1; the DNA was not used to check the table's D call, TRBD1. TRBV12-2 is a known pseudogene. This CDR3 has 15 amino acids. DNA for the CDR3: TGTGCAAGTCGCTTAAGGGGAAAGTCCTACAATGAGCAGTTCTTC. Translating gives CASRLRGKSYNEQFF.

The DNA of the CDR3 is TGCAGCGCCGGGACCCGGACGGGCAAAAACATTCAGTACTTC. As protein: CSAGTRTGKNIQYF. V is TRBV29-1 and J is TRBJ2-4; TRBD1 or TRBD2 may be the D gene (5 bases each). CDR1 and CDR2 (germline): SQVTM, ANQGSEA. V lost 7 bases to trimming and J lost 3 bases, with 16 bases between them. CDR3 length: 14 amino acids. Full variable domain (rest looked up from reference TRBV29-1 and TRBJ2-4): SAVISQKPSRDICQRGTSLTIQCQVDSQVTMMFWYRQQPGQSLTLIATANQGSEATYESGFVIDKFPISRPNLTFSTLTVSNMSPEDSSIYLCSAGTRTGKNIQYFGAGTRLSVL.

The chain joins TRBV2 to TRBJ1-1; no firm D call. Germline V gives CDR1 SNHLY, CDR2 FYNNEI. The CDR3 runs 13 residues. Between the trimmed V and J ends, which lost 5 bases and 5 bases, there was a span of 12 bases. The CDR3 coding sequence is TGTGCCAGCAGTATGGGTCAGTGGACTGAAGCTTTCTTT. Amino acids: CASSMGQWTEAFF.

V usage is TRBV14 and J usage is TRBJ2-1; D possibly corresponds to TRBD2 (5 bases). Germline V gene data show CDR1 as SGHDN and CDR2 as FVKESK. This CDR3 comprises 15 residues. Trimming took off 8 bases at V and 2 bases at J, with 16 bases between the two ends. The CDR3 DNA follows: TGTGCCAGCGGAACAGAAATCGGGACCTACAATGAGCAGTTCTTC. Protein: CASGTEIGTYNEQFF.

This chain joins TRBV5-1 and TRBJ2-1; D is ambiguous. The CDR3 consists of 13 residues. V was pared by 0 bases and J by 5 bases, with 6 bases between. The germline CDR1 and CDR2 sequences are SGHRS and YFSETQ. CDR3 in amino acids: CASSLGSNNEQFF. The DNA for the CDR3 is TGCGCCAGCAGCTTGGGCAGTAACAATGAGCAGTTCTTC.

There are a few counts of this clone. The V and J genes are TRBV9 and TRBJ2-5; D perhaps matches TRBD1 (6 bases). The germline V and J ends were trimmed by 4 bases and 5 bases, with 21 bases remaining between them. This CDR3 is 16 amino acids long. From germline, CDR1 is SGDLS and CDR2 YYNGEE. CDR3 loop: CASSSPGVGARETQYF. In DNA, the CDR3 is TGTGCCAGCAGCTCCCCAGGGGTGGGCGCGCGGGAGACCCAGTACTTC.

The J gene is TRBJ2-7, the V gene TRBV10-3, with 10 bases lining up with TRBD1. Germline values: CDR1 ENHRY, CDR2 SYGVKD. The length of the CDR3 is 16 residues. V trimming: 6 bases; J trimming: 6 bases; junction bases outside the gene matches: 14. CDR3 DNA: TGTGCCATCAGCTTACAGTCCGGGACAGGGGAAAGCGAGCAGTACTTC. This sequence encodes CAISLQSGTGESEQYF.

This clone was found a few times. J is TRBJ1-5 and V is TRBV18; the D gene is possibly TRBD1 (5 bases). The ends were cut back, 3 bases at V and 3 bases at J, with 12 bases in the middle. This CDR3 is built from 15 residues. Germline CDR1 reads KGHSH; CDR2 reads LQKENI. The DNA for the CDR3 is TGTGCCAGCTCACCCCAGAGACAGAACAATCAGCCCCAGCATTTT. Its protein product is CASSPQRQNNQPQHF.

The genes are TRBV4-3 and TRBJ2-3; D is possibly TRBD1 or TRBD2 (5 bases each). Trimming left V 1 base short and J 0 bases short, with 11 bases between. This CDR3 has 16 residues. Per the germline V gene, CDR1 is LGHNA and CDR2 is YSLEER. CDR3 residues: CASSQGGEASTDTQYF. The CDR3, as DNA: TGCGCCAGCAGCCAAGGAGGGGAAGCCAGCACAGATACGCAGTATTTT.

This chain uses TRBV7-9 with TRBJ2-7, with a possible D match to TRBD2 (5 bases). The CDR3 is 13 amino acids. V was pared by 4 bases and J by 5 bases, with 12 bases between. Per the germline V gene, CDR1 is SEHNR and CDR2 is FQNEAQ (reference sequence). This CDR3 is CASSSFTRNEQYF. CDR3 DNA sequence: TGTGCCAGCAGCTCATTCACTAGGAACGAGCAGTACTTC.

This clone was detected only a few times. This chain links TRBV7-9 with TRBJ1-2; 9 bases match TRBD1. Germline assignment: CDR1 SEHNR and CDR2 FQNEAQ (reference sequence). The J segment lost 5 bases and the V segment lost 5 bases, leaving 6 bases of the junction unmatched. The CDR3 extends over 14 amino acids. CDR3 in DNA: TGTGCCAGCAGCCCGCTGGACAGGGGATATGGCTACACCTTC. Translated: CASSPLDRGYGYTF.

J is TRBJ2-7 and V is TRBV5-1, with TRBD2 matching over 9 bases. The CDR3 totals 15 residues. V gave up 0 bases and J gave up 6 bases; unmatched junction bases: 7. Germline CDR1 reads SGHRS; CDR2 reads YFSETQ. For the CDR3, the DNA is TGCGCCAGCAGCTTGGACGGGACTAGCCTAGTCGAGCAGTACTTC. It yields the protein CASSLDGTSLVEQYF.

This chain uses TRBV27 with TRBJ2-7, with TRBD1 matching 7 bases. V dropped 10 bases and J dropped 2; count of bases not matched to a gene: 8. This CDR3 region has 13 residues. Germline V gives CDR1 MNHEY, CDR2 SMNVEV (reference sequence). The CDR3 DNA is TGTGCCACGCAACGACAGGGCCCCTACGAGCAGTACTTC. Protein product: CATQRQGPYEQYF.

This clone has just a few counts. This chain uses TRBV7-6 with TRBJ2-3, with TRBD1 as a possible D gene (6 bases). There are 14 residues in the CDR3. Trimming stripped 1 base from V and 2 bases from J, with 7 bases between. In germline, CDR1 is SGHVS, CDR2 FNYEAQ. CDR3 in amino acids: CASSLGQATDTQYF. As DNA, the CDR3 is TGTGCCAGCAGCTTAGGACAGGCCACAGATACGCAGTATTTT.

The rearrangement uses TRBV11-2 and TRBJ2-1; D unresolved. Germline assignment: CDR1 SGHAT and CDR2 FQNNGV. V was pared by 1 base and J by 1 base, with 11 bases between. The CDR3 runs to 16 residues. The CDR3 loop is CASSLAGSRSYNEQFF. In DNA form, the CDR3 reads TGTGCCAGCAGCTTAGCGGGTTCTCGGTCCTACAATGAGCAGTTCTTC.

The rearrangement links TRBV27 to TRBJ2-2; TRBD2 matches 7 bases. The CDR3 has 17 residues. The ends lost 7 bases at V and 1 base at J; junction bases unmatched: 12. From germline, CDR1 is MNHEY and CDR2 SMNVEV (reference sequence). Here the CDR3 reads CASTLNWLAVNTGELFF. The CDR3 region has the DNA TGTGCCAGCACCCTAAATTGGCTAGCGGTGAACACCGGGGAGCTGTTTTTT.

The chain has TRBV4-3 and TRBJ2-7; 8 bases map to TRBD1. The germline gives CDR1 LGHNA, CDR2 YSLEER. With V trimmed by 1 base and J by 4 bases, 6 bases remained unmatched. The CDR3 runs to 15 residues. CDR3 residues: CASSQGTGLSYEQYF. CDR3 coding DNA: TGCGCCAGCAGCCAAGGGACAGGGCTCTCTTACGAGCAGTACTTC.

The chain uses TRBV4-3 and TRBJ1-4; D is ambiguous. Trimming cost V 4 bases and J 8 bases, with 8 bases left between them. This CDR3 region has 12 residues. CDR1 and CDR2 from the germline V gene are LGHNA and YSLEER. Here the CDR3 DNA reads TGCGCCAGCAGCCTTGCAGGAGAAAAACTGTTTTTT. It yields the protein CASSLAGEKLFF.

The chain carries TRBV7-3 and TRBJ1-5; D is undetermined. V gave up 5 bases and J gave up 3 bases, with 8 bases separating them. Germline V gene lookup returns CDR1 SGHTA and CDR2 FQGTGA. The CDR3 loop spans 13 amino acids. As DNA, the CDR3 is TGTGCCAGCAGCCCTGGTGCCAATCAGCCCCAGCATTTT. It codes for CASSPGANQPQHF.

The J gene is TRBJ2-1, the V gene TRBV14; 9 bases are a match to TRBD2. V lost 4 bases, J lost 3 bases, and 7 bases stayed unmatched. Germline assignment: CDR1 SGHDN and CDR2 FVKESK. The CDR3 is 16 residues long. The CDR3 DNA reads TGTGCCAGCAGCCCCCAGGCGGGGGGGTACTACAATGAGCAGTTCTTC. Translation: CASSPQAGGYYNEQFF.